A selection of T cell receptor beta chains follows, all from one sample in a study of T cell clones after liver transplantation. Repertoires were generated with immunoSEQ multiplex PCR, while TCRdb's copy carries only in-frame clones and drops some. The table includes approximately 55,000 clones, around 75% detected once. The input for sequencing was CD4+ T cells from blood, taken before liver transplant. These TCRs come from a human donor who received a liver transplant. CDR3s include the opening cysteine and the closing phenylalanine or tryptophan. The D gene is left open where the match is weak. Rows may omit the clone size; those that give it use once, few, many or a size class.

d_call clone_size j_call v_call cdr3_aa cdr3_nt
TRBD1 - TRBJ2-5 TRBV7-2 CASSPGQGETQYF TGTGCCAGCAGCCCGGGACAGGGAGAGACCCAGTACTTC
- - TRBJ2-7 TRBV5-1 CASSLAVAGIHEQYF TGCGCCAGCAGCTTGGCCGTCGCGGGGATCCACGAGCAGTACTTC
- - TRBJ1-3 TRBV10-3 CAISEGQGGAGNTIYF TGTGCCATCAGTGAGGGGCAGGGAGGTGCTGGAAACACCATATATTTT
TRBD1 - TRBJ2-7 TRBV5-1 CASSSGTGGSEQYF TGCGCCAGCAGCTCCGGGACAGGGGGCTCCGAGCAGTACTTC
TRBD2 - TRBJ2-7 TRBV19 CASSLRTSFYEQYF TGTGCCAGTAGTCTACGGACTAGCTTCTACGAGCAGTACTTC
- medium-sized TRBJ1-1 TRBV7-9 CASSFSGVYTEAFF TGTGCCAGCAGCTTTTCAGGGGTATACACTGAAGCTTTCTTT
TRBD1 once TRBJ1-1 TRBV6-6 CASSYDRTGRNTEAFF TGTGCCAGCAGTTACGACAGGACAGGGCGTAACACTGAAGCTTTCTTT
- - TRBJ1-6 TRBV10-3 CAISESWGRLNSPLHF TGTGCCATCAGTGAGTCCTGGGGCCGCTTGAATTCACCCCTCCACTTT
TRBD2 many TRBJ2-3 TRBV28 CASSFSGLGKGADTQYF TGTGCCAGCAGTTTCTCGGGACTAGGAAAAGGCGCAGATACGCAGTATTTT
- few TRBJ2-7 TRBV6-1 CASTLTRDEQYF TGTGCCAGCACCCTGACACGAGACGAGCAGTACTTC
- - TRBJ2-7 TRBV6-4 CASSAPPEWRF TGTGCCAGCAGTGCTCCTCCGGAATGGCGGTTC
TRBD2 - TRBJ2-1 TRBV7-8 CASSLVGGSSYNEQFF TGTGCCAGCAGCTTAGTCGGGGGGAGCTCCTACAATGAGCAGTTCTTC
- - TRBJ1-1 TRBV7-2 CASSLYAGNTEAFF TGTGCCAGCAGCTTATACGCGGGGAACACTGAAGCTTTCTTT
- - TRBJ1-1 TRBV10-3 CAISEGGEYTEAFF TGTGCCATCAGTGAGGGAGGGGAGTACACTGAAGCTTTCTTT
TRBD1 - TRBJ2-7 TRBV28 CASSFLLGTAAYEQYF TGTGCCAGCAGTTTCTTACTCGGGACAGCCGCCTACGAGCAGTACTTC
- - TRBJ2-2 TRBV7-3 CASSPGQSTGELFF TGTGCCAGCAGCCCAGGACAGTCCACCGGGGAGCTGTTTTTT
- few TRBJ1-4 TRBV7-9 CASSPAGSSNEKLFF TGTGCCAGCAGCCCTGCGGGCAGCTCTAATGAAAAACTGTTTTTT
- - TRBJ1-1 TRBV23-1 CASIPRGRNFNTEAFF TGCGCCAGCATCCCCCGAGGCCGGAACTTTAACACTGAAGCTTTCTTT
TRBD1 - TRBJ1-5 TRBV4-1 CASSQPDRGSSNQPQHF TGCGCCAGCAGCCAACCCGACAGGGGGAGTAGCAATCAGCCCCAGCATTTT
TRBD1 medium-sized TRBJ1-5 TRBV19 CASSPGGLGQPQHF TGTGCCAGTAGTCCAGGGGGGTTGGGTCAGCCCCAGCATTTT
- - TRBJ2-1 TRBV13 CASSLTGGQYNEQFF TGTGCCAGCAGCTTAACGGGGGGCCAGTACAATGAGCAGTTCTTC
- - TRBJ2-6 TRBV28 CASSLSTGSGANVLTF TGTGCCAGCAGTTTATCGACAGGCTCTGGGGCCAACGTCCTGACTTTC
TRBD2 - TRBJ2-1 TRBV9 CASSPTTSGGSYNEQFF TGTGCCAGCAGCCCGACAACTAGCGGGGGCTCCTACAATGAGCAGTTCTTC
TRBD2 - TRBJ2-7 TRBV2 CASSVGRGTTYEQYF TGTGCCAGCAGTGTGGGGCGGGGGACCACCTACGAGCAGTACTTC
- - TRBJ2-7 TRBV19 CASSTQGKGEQYF TGTGCCAGTAGTACCCAGGGGAAGGGCGAGCAGTACTTC
- - TRBJ2-7 TRBV15 CATSRWGAYEQYF TGTGCCACCAGCAGATGGGGGGCCTACGAGCAGTACTTC
TRBD2 - TRBJ2-1 TRBV4-1 CASSQGRTSGALEEQFF TGCGCCAGCAGCCAAGGGAGGACTAGCGGGGCGTTGGAGGAGCAGTTCTTC